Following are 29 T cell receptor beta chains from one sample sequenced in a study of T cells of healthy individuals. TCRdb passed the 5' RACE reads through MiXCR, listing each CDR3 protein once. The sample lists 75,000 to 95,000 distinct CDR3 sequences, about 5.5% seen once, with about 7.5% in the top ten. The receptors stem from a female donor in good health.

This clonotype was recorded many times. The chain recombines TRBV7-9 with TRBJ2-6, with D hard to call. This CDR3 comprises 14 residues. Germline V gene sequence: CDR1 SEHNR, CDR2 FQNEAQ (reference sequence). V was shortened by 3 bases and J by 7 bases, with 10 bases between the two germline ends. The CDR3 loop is CASSFPGRANVLTF. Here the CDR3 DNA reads TGTGCCAGCAGCTTCCCAGGCAGAGCCAACGTCCTGACTTTC.

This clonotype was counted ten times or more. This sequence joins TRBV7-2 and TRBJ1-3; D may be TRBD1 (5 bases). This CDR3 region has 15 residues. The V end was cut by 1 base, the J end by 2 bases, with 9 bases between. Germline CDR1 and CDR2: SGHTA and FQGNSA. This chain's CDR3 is CASSLVRGAGNTIYF. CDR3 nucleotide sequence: TGTGCCAGCAGCTTAGTACGGGGCGCTGGAAACACCATATATTTT.

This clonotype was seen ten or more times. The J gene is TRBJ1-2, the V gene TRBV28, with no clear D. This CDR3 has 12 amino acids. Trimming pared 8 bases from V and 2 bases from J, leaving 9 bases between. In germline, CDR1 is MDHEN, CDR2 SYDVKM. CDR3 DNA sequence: TGTGCCAGCTTGAACTGGAACTATGGCTACACCTTC. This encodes CASLNWNYGYTF.

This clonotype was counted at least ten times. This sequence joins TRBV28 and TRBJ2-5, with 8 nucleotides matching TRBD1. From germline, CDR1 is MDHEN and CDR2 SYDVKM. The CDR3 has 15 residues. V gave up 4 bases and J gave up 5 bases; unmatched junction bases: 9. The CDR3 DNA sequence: TGTGCCAGCAGTTCTTCCAGGGGGCCATTGGAGACCCAGTACTTC. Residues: CASSSSRGPLETQYF.

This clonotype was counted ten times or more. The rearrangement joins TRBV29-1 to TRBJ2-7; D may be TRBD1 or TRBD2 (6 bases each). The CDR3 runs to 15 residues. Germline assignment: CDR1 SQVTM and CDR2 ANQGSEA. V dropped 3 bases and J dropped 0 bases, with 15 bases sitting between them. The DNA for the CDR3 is TGCAGCGTTGACTGGGGGGCGGGGAGCTCCTACGAGCAGTACTTC. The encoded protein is CSVDWGAGSSYEQYF.

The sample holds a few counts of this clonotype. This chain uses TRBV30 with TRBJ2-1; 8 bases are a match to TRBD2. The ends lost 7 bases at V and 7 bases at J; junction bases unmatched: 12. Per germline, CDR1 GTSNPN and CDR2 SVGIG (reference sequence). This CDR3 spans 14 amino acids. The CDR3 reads CASKTGLGVNEQFF. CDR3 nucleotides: TGTGCCTCAAAAACGGGACTAGGAGTTAATGAGCAGTTCTTC. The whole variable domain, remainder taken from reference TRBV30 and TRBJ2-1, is SQTIHQWPATLVQPVGSPLSLECTVEGTSNPNLYWYRQAAGRGLQLLFYSVGIGQISSEVPQNLSASRPQDRQFILSSKKLLLSDSGFYLCASKTGLGVNEQFFGPGTRLTVL.

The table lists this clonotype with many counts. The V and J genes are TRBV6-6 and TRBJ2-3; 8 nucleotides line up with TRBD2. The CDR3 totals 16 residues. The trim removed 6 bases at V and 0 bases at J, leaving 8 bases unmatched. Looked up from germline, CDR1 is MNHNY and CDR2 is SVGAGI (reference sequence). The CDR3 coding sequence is TGTGCCAGCAGCCCGGGCGGGAGGACCAGCACAGATACGCAGTATTTT. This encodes CASSPGGRTSTDTQYF.

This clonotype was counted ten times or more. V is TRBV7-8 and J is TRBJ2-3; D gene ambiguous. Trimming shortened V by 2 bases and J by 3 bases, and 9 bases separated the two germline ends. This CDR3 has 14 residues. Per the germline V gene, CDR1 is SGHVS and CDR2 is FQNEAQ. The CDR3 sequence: CASSLSLETDTQYF. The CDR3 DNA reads TGTGCCAGCAGCTTATCGCTAGAGACAGATACGCAGTATTTT.

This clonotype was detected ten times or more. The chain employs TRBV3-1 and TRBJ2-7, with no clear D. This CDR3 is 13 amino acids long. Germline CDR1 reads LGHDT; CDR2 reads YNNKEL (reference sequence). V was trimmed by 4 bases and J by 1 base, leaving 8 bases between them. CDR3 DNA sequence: TGTGCCAGCAGCCGGATGGGATCCTACGAGCAGTACTTC. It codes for CASSRMGSYEQYF.

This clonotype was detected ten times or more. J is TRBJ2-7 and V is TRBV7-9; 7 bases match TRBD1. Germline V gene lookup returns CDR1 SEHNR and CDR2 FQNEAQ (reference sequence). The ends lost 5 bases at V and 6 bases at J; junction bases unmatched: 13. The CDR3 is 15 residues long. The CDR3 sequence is CASSRRLTGLGEQYF. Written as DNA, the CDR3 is TGTGCCAGCAGCCGGCGTTTGACAGGGCTAGGCGAGCAGTACTTC. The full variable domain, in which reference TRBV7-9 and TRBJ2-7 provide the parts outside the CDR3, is DTGVSQNPRHKITKRGQNVTFRCDPISEHNRLYWYRQTLGQGPEFLTYFQNEAQLEKSRLLSDRFSAERPKGSFSTLEIQRTEQGDSAMYLCASSRRLTGLGEQYFGPGTRLTVT.

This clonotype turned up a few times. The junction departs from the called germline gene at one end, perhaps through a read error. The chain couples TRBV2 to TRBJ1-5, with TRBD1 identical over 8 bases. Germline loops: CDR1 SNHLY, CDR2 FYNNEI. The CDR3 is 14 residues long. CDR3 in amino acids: CATSAGQDNQPQHF. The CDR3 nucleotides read TGTGCCACCAGTGCGGGACAGGACAATCAGCCCCAGCATTTT.

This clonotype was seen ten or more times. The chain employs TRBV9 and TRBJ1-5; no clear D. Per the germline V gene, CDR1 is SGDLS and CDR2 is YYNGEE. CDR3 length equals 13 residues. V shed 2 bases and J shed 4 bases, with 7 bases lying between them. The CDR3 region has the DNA TGTGCCAGCAGCGTCGCGGTAAATCAGCCCCAGCATTTT. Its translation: CASSVAVNQPQHF.

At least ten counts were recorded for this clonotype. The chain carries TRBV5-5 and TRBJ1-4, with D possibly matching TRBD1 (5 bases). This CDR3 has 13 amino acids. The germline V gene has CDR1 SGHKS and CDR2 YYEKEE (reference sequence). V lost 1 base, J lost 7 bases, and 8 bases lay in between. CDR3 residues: CASSLSGTEKLFF. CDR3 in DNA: TGTGCCAGCAGCTTGTCCGGGACTGAAAAACTGTTTTTT.

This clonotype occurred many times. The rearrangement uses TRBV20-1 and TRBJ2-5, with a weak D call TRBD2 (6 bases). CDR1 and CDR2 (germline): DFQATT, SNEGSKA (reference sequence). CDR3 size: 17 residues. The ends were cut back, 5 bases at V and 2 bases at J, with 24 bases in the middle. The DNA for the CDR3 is TGCAGTGCTCCCCCAGTCCAGGGTGGGGGGTGGCAAGAGACCCAGTACTTC. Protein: CSAPPVQGGGWQETQYF.

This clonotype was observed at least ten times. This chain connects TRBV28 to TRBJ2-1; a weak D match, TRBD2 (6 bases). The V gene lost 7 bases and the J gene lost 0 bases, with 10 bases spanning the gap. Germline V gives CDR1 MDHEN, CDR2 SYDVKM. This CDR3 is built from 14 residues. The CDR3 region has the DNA TGTGCCAGCATTGGAGGGGACTCCTACAATGAGCAGTTCTTC. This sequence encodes CASIGGDSYNEQFF.

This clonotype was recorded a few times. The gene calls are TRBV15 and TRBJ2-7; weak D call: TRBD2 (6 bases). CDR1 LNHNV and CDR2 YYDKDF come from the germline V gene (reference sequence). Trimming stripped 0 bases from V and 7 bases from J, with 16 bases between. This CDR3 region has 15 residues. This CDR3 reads CATSRDGRTTGEQYF. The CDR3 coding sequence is TGTGCCACCAGCAGAGATGGCCGGACTACTGGGGAGCAGTACTTC.

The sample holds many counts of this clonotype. The CDR3, as DNA: TGCAGTGCTCGACTAGTCACGAGCTCCTACGAGCAGTACTTC. Protein sequence: CSARLVTSSYEQYF. The rearrangement links TRBV20-1 to TRBJ2-7, with a possible D match to TRBD2 (6 bases). The germline V gene has CDR1 DFQATT and CDR2 SNEGSKA (reference sequence). This CDR3 is built from 14 residues. V was cut by 5 bases and J by 0 bases, with 14 bases left in between.

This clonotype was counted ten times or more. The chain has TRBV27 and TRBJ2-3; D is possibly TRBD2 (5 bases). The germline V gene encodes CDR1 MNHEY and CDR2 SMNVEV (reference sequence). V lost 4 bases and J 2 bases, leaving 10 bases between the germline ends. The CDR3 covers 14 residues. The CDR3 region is CASSSGLDTDTQYF. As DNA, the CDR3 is TGTGCCAGCAGTTCCGGACTGGACACAGATACGCAGTATTTT.

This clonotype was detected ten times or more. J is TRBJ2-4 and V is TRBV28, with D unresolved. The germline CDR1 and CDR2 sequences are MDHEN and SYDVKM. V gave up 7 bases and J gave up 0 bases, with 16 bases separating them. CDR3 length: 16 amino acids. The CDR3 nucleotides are TGTGCCAGCATGGGAAGTAGGATCTTAGCCAAAAACATTCAGTACTTC. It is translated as CASMGSRILAKNIQYF.

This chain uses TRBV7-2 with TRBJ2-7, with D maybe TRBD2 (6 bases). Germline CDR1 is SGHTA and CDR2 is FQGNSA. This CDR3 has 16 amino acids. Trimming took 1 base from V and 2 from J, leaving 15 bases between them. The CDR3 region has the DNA TGTGCCAGCAGCTTAGTAGGCGGGGACCAAGCCTACGAGCAGTACTTC. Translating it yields CASSLVGGDQAYEQYF.

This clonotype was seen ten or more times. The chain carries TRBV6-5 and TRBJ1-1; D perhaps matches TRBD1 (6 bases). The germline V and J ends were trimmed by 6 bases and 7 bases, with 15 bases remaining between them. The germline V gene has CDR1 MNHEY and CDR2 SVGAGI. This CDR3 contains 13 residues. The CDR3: CASSLTMDSEAFF. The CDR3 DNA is TGTGCCAGCAGCCTGACCATGGACAGTGAAGCTTTCTTT.

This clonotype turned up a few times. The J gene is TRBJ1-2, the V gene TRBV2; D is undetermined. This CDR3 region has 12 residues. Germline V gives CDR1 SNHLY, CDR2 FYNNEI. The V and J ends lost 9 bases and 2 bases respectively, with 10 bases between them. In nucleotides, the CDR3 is TGTGCCAGTAATGTTCCGAACTATGGCTACACCTTC. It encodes CASNVPNYGYTF.

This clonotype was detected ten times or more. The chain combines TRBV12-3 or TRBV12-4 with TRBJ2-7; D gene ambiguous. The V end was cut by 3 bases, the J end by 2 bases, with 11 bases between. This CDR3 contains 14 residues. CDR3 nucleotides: TGTGCCAGCAGTTTTGTTCCTGGAACCTACGAGCAGTACTTC. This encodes CASSFVPGTYEQYF.

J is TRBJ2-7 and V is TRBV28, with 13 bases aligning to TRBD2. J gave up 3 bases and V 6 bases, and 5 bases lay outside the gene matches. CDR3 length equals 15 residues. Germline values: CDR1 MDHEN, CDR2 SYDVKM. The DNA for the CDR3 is TGTGCCAGCAGATGGGGACTAGCGGGACTCTACGAGCAGTACTTC. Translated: CASRWGLAGLYEQYF.

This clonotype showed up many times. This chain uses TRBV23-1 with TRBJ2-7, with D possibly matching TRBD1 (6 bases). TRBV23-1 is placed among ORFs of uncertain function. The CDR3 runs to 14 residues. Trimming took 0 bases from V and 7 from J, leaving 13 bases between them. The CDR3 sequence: CASSQSQGIGEQYF. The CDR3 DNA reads TGCGCCAGCAGTCAATCGCAGGGGATCGGGGAGCAGTACTTC.

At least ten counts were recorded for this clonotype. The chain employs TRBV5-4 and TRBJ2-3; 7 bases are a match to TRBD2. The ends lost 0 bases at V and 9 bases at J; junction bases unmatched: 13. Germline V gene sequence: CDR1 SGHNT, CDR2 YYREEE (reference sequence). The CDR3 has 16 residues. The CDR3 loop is CASSLDTGGPRGTQYF. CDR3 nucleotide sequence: TGTGCCAGCAGCTTGGATACGGGAGGCCCGCGAGGGACGCAGTATTTT. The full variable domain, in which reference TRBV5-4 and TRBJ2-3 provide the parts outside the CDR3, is ETGVTQSPTHLIKTRGQQVTLRCSSQSGHNTVSWYQQALGQGPQFIFQYYREEENGRGNFPPRFSGLQFPNYSSELNVNALELDDSALYLCASSLDTGGPRGTQYFGPGTRLTVL.

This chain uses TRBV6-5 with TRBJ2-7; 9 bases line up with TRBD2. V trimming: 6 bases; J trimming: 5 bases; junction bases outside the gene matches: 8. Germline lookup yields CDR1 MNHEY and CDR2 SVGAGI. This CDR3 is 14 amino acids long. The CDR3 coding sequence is TGTGCCAGCAGCCGGACTAGCGCTCTGGACGAGCAGTACTTC. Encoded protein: CASSRTSALDEQYF.

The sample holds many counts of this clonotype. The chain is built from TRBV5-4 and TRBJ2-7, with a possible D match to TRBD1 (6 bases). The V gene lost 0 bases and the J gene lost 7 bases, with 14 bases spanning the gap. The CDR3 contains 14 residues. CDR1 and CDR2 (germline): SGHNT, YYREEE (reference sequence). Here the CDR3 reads CASSLARTAREQYF. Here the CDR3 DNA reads TGTGCCAGCAGCTTGGCTAGGACAGCCCGAGAGCAGTACTTC.

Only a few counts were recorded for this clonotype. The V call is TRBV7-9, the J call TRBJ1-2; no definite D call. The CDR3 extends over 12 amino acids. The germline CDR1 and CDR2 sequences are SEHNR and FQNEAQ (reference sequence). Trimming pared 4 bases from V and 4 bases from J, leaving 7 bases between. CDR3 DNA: TGTGCCAGCAGCTCTGAGCCCTATGGCTACACCTTC. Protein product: CASSSEPYGYTF.